This TCR beta chain comes out of a study of cytomegalovirus exposure and HLA in healthy donors. Study-level background: From about 179 million T cells, an earlier analysis saw around 120 million unique TCR beta sequences.

Donors had nominal health at sampling but likely had unrecorded immune exposures. General study findings and limits: According to an earlier analysis, most TCR beta V segments yielded productive rearrangements about 87% or about 30% of the time. A highly shared variant cluster was judged a likely technical artifact.

In germline, CDR1 is SGHAT, CDR2 FQNNGV. This CDR3 has 14 residues. Between the trimmed V and J ends, which lost 10 bases and 2 bases, there was a span of 15 bases. Amplification used 60 Vbeta primers and 13 Jbeta primers. Data came from immunoSEQ multiplex PCR; TCRdb stores just in-frame clones and leaves some out. The sample yields more than 100,000 clones, around 76% seen once. This clone was seen at least ten times. Its antigen is not identified. The material sequenced was PBMCs. The rearrangement links TRBV11-2 to TRBJ1-3, with D possibly being TRBD1 (5 bases). The sequence came from a man aged 55 to 70 in good health and CMV-seropositive. The DNA of the CDR3 is TGTGCCACCGCCGCAGGGAGGACTGGAAACACCATATATTTT. Its translation is CATAAGRTGNTIYF.